This T cell receptor beta chain was sequenced for a study of T cells after yellow fever vaccination. Study results and caveats: FACS-sorted repertoires could contain abundant clonotypes contaminating from the bulk population. Clonotype sharing between CD4 and CD8 compartments was small.

The table lists this clonotype with a few counts. The antigen is unknown. V dropped 0 bases and J dropped 0 bases, with 10 bases sitting between them. Germline V gene lookup returns CDR1 SGHDT and CDR2 YYEEEE. CDR3 size: 15 residues. Researchers made TCR cDNA using 5'RACE template switching, and this step added a universal primer site and UMIs. TCRdb re-derived calls from the 5' RACE reads in MiXCR, one entry per CDR3 protein. The data contain hundreds of thousands of distinct CDR3 sequences, roughly 20% of them singletons. This TCR derives from a man younger than 35 who received the YFV17D yellow fever vaccine. The J gene is TRBJ2-7, the V gene TRBV5-6, with D maybe TRBD2 (7 bases). The sequencing used PBMCs, collected before the yellow fever booster vaccination. CDR3 sequence reads: CASSLAGGLSYEQYF. CDR3 sequence (DNA): TGTGCCAGCAGCTTGGCGGGGGGCCTCTCCTACGAGCAGTACTTC.